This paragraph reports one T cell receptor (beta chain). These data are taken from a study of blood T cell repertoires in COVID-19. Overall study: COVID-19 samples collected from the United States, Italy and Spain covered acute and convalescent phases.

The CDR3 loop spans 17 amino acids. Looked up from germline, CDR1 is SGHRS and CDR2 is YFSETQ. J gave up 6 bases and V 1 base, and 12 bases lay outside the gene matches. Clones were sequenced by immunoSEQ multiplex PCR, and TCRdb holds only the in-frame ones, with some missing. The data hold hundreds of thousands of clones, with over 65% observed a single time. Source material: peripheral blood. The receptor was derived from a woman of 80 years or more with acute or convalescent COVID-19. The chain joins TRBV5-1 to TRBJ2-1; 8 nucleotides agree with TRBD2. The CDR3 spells CASSLTVAGKLTNEQFF. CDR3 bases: TGCGCCAGCAGCTTGACGGTAGCGGGAAAACTTACCAATGAGCAGTTCTTC.